The rows below give T cell receptor beta chains drawn from one sample of a study of T cell responses to AZD1222 COVID-19 vaccine. TCRdb's table, derived via immunoSEQ multiplex PCR, lists solely in-frame clones and lacks some. The data show over 120,000 clones, with around 90% seen just once and 5% to 5.5% held by the top ten. The sample was peripheral blood, taken 28 days after the second dose of the MenACWY control vaccine. All receptors come from an adult who received the MenACWY meningococcal vaccine as a control. Both conserved end residues are part of each CDR3. D genes are given only for firm matches. Where a row states a size, it is once, few, many or the class of an expanded clone; other rows omit it.

CASSLVRGNTEAFF TGTGCCAGCAGCTTAGTAAGAGGGAACACTGAAGCTTTCTTT TRBJ1-1 - TRBV7-2 -
CATNDRAGANVLTF TGTGCCACTAACGACAGGGCTGGGGCCAACGTCCTGACTTTC TRBJ2-6 - TRBV15 TRBD1
CASSPPDLIYGYTF TGTGCCAGCAGCCCCCCCGACCTCATCTATGGCTACACCTTC TRBJ1-2 - TRBV6-5 -
CASSLPGPAIYF TGTGCCAGCAGCCTCCCCGGGCCAGCCATATATTTT TRBJ1-3 - TRBV7-2 -
CASSDGGRTDTQYF TGTGCCAGCAGCGACGGGGGGCGCACAGATACGCAGTATTTT TRBJ2-3 - TRBV9 -
CASSKGYPQYF TGTGCCAGCAGCAAAGGTTATCCTCAGTACTTC TRBJ2-7 - TRBV11-2 -
CASESGGEEDTQYF TGTGCCTCTGAGTCCGGGGGAGAGGAGGATACGCAGTATTTT TRBJ2-3 - TRBV10-3 -
CASSSGQGGTEAFF TGCGCCAGCAGCTCAGGACAGGGAGGGACTGAAGCTTTCTTT TRBJ1-1 - TRBV5-1 TRBD1
CASSPQRNTEAFF TGTGCCAGCAGTCCCCAAAGAAACACTGAAGCTTTCTTT TRBJ1-1 - TRBV27 -
CAWSSGENIQYF TGTGCCTGGTCGTCGGGGGAAAACATTCAGTACTTC TRBJ2-4 - TRBV30 -
CASSPTRGLPYEQYF TGTGCCAGCAGCCCTACGAGGGGATTGCCCTACGAGCAGTACTTC TRBJ2-7 - TRBV14 -
CATAVGNLNTEAFF TGTGCCACCGCCGTGGGGAACCTGAACACTGAAGCTTTCTTT TRBJ1-1 - TRBV15 -
CASSLVDRDPDSYEQYF TGCGCCAGCAGCTTGGTTGATAGGGACCCAGACTCCTACGAGCAGTACTTC TRBJ2-7 - TRBV5-1 -
CASSPSSERNQPQHF TGTGCCAGCTCACCCTCTAGTGAGCGGAATCAGCCCCAGCATTTT TRBJ1-5 - TRBV18 -
CASSRGTGGWETQYF TGTGCCAGCAGCCGTGGGACAGGAGGGTGGGAGACCCAGTACTTC TRBJ2-5 - TRBV7-9 TRBD1
CASSLVTGGLGEKLFF TGTGCCAGCAGCTTAGTGACAGGGGGTTTGGGTGAAAAACTGTTTTTT TRBJ1-4 - TRBV5-4 TRBD1
CASSLGRGDNTEAFF TGTGCCAGCAGCTTGGGGCGGGGGGACAACACTGAAGCTTTCTTT TRBJ1-1 - TRBV7-9 -
CASSPGGQGVNTEAFF TGTGCCAGCTCACCTGGTGGCCAGGGCGTGAACACTGAAGCTTTCTTT TRBJ1-1 - TRBV18 -
CASSPDRPAGGTEAFF TGTGCCAGCAGCCCTGACAGACCTGCTGGAGGCACTGAAGCTTTCTTT TRBJ1-1 - TRBV27 -
CASSVIQGNTEKLFF TGTGCCAGCAGCGTCATACAGGGTAACACTGAAAAACTGTTTTTT TRBJ1-4 - TRBV9 -
CASSLGGEWGYTF TGTGCCAGCAGCCTCGGCGGGGAATGGGGCTACACCTTC TRBJ1-2 once TRBV7-8 -
CASSQDSRTQETQYF TGTGCCAGCAGCCAAGATAGCCGGACCCAAGAGACCCAGTACTTC TRBJ2-5 - TRBV3-1/TRBV3-2 -
CASSLVGSKNTEAFF TGCGCCAGCAGCTTGGTTGGCAGTAAGAACACTGAAGCTTTCTTT TRBJ1-1 - TRBV5-1 -
CASSSGGQSLNEKLFF TGTGCCAGCAGCTCGGGCGGACAGAGCCTGAATGAAAAACTGTTTTTT TRBJ1-4 - TRBV9 -
CATSDDRYGYTF TGTGCCACCAGTGACGACAGGTATGGCTACACCTTC TRBJ1-2 once TRBV24-1 -
CASSSSGPHTDTQYF TGCGCCAGCAGCTCCAGCGGCCCTCACACAGATACGCAGTATTTT TRBJ2-3 - TRBV5-1 -
CASSLVGGNTEAFF TGTGCCAGCAGCTTAGTCGGGGGGAACACTGAAGCTTTCTTT TRBJ1-1 - TRBV11-2 -
CAWSRTRMNTEAFF TGTGCCTGGAGTAGGACCAGGATGAACACTGAAGCTTTCTTT TRBJ1-1 - TRBV30 -
CSGRIGTFDTEAFF TGCAGCGGGCGGATCGGGACATTTGACACTGAAGCTTTCTTT TRBJ1-1 once TRBV29-1 -
CATSPRGNEKLFF TGTGCCACCAGCCCCCGGGGAAATGAAAAACTGTTTTTT TRBJ1-4 - TRBV24-1 -
CASRVSGSGETQYF TGTGCCAGCAGAGTTAGCGGTTCCGGGGAGACCCAGTACTTC TRBJ2-5 - TRBV5-4 -
CASSPIRYRDKSMDQPQHF TGTGCCAGCAGCCCAATAAGATACCGGGACAAATCGATGGATCAGCCCCAGCATTTT TRBJ1-5 once TRBV7-9 -
CSAPGGVSAFF TGCAGTGCTCCAGGGGGCGTTTCAGCTTTCTTT TRBJ1-1 - TRBV20-1 TRBD1
CASSLWASEAFF TGTGCCAGCAGTTTATGGGCTTCTGAAGCTTTCTTT TRBJ1-1 - TRBV12-3/TRBV12-4 -
CASSQGARNTEAFF TGTGCCAGCAGTCAGGGCGCTAGGAACACTGAAGCTTTCTTT TRBJ1-1 - TRBV2 -
CAWRSGTGGRSSYNEQFF TGTGCCTGGAGGTCCGGGACAGGGGGCCGTAGCTCCTACAATGAGCAGTTCTTC TRBJ2-1 - TRBV30 TRBD1
CASKKWDSYEQYF TGTGCCAGCAAAAAATGGGATTCCTACGAGCAGTACTTC TRBJ2-7 - TRBV5-4 -
CASRAYRDTEAFF TGTGCCAGCAGGGCGTATAGGGACACTGAAGCTTTCTTT TRBJ1-1 - TRBV25-1 -
CASSEVRANVLTF TGTGCCAGCAGTGAAGTGAGGGCAAACGTCCTGACTTTC TRBJ2-6 - TRBV2 -
CASSLIEGLWYGYTF TGTGCCAGCAGCTTAATCGAGGGATTATGGTATGGCTACACCTTC TRBJ1-2 - TRBV7-2 -
CASSETSGLGSYEQYF TGTGCCAGCAGTGAAACTAGCGGGCTTGGCTCCTACGAGCAGTACTTC TRBJ2-7 - TRBV2 TRBD2